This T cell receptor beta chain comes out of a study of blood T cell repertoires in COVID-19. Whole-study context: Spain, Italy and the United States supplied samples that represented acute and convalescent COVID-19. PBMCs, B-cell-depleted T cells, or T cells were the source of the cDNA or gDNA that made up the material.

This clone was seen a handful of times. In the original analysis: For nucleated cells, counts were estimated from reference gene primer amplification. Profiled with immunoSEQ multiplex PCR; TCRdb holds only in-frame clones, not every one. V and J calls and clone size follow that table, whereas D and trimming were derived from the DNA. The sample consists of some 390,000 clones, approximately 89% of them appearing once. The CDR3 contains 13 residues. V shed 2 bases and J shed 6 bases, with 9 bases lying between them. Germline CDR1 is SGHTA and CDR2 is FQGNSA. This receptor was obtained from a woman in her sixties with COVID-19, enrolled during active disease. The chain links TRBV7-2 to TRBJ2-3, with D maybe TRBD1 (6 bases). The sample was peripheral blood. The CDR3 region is CASSLTGIDTQYF. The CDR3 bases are TGTGCCAGCAGCTTAACAGGGATCGATACGCAGTATTTT.